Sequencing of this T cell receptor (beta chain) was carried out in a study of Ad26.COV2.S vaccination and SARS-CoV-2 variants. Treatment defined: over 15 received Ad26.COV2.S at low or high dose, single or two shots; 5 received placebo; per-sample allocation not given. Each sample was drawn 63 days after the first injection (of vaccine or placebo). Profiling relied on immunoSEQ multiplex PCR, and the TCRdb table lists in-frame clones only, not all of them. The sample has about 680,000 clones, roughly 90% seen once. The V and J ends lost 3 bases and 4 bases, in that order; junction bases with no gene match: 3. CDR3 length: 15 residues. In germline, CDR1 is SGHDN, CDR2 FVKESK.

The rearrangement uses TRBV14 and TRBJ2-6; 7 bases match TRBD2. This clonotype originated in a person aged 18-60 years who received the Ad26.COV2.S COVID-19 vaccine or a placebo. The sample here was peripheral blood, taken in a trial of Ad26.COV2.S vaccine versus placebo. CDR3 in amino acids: CASSQAGVGANVLTF. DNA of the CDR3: TGTGCCAGCAGCCAGGCGGGGGTGGGGGCCAACGTCCTGACTTTC.